Presented here are 32 T cell receptor beta chains from one specimen sequenced in a study of T cell responses to AZD1222 COVID-19 vaccine. The assay was immunoSEQ multiplex PCR, and TCRdb's table has in-frame clones only and misses some. The sample yields 150,000 to 200,000 clones, 93% seen once. The sample here was peripheral blood, taken 28 days after the second AZD1222 dose. These receptor sequences come from an adult who received the AZD1222 COVID-19 vaccine.

This clone has just a few counts. The chain carries TRBV15 and TRBJ2-7, with no clear D. CDR1 and CDR2 (germline): LNHNV, YYDKDF (reference sequence). This CDR3 has 12 residues. V dropped 1 base and J dropped 11 bases, with 12 bases sitting between them. The CDR3 loop reads CATSRGVVDKYF. The CDR3 DNA follows: TGTGCCACCAGCAGAGGTGTAGTAGACAAGTACTTC.

The CDR3 loop is CASSQSEGAGDSPLHF. In DNA form, the CDR3 reads TGCGCCAGCAGTCAATCAGAGGGGGCAGGGGATTCACCCCTCCACTTT. This rearrangement joins TRBV23-1 to TRBJ1-6; 7 positions match TRBD1. TRBV23-1 is filed as an ORF, its function uncertain. The CDR3 is 16 residues long. V dropped 0 bases and J dropped 8; count of bases not matched to a gene: 7.

This chain uses TRBV3-1 (or the pseudogene TRBV3-2) with TRBJ1-3; D is unclear. CDR1 is LGHDT and CDR2 is YNNKEL in the germline V gene (reference sequence). The CDR3 is 15 residues long. Trimming took off 3 bases at V and 1 base at J, with 10 bases between the two ends. The DNA of the CDR3 is TGTGCCAGCAGCCACCTCCTGGGGTCTGGAAACACCATATATTTT. Protein product: CASSHLLGSGNTIYF.

This chain joins TRBV6-5 and TRBJ1-2; possibly TRBD1 for D (6 bases). Germline CDR1 and CDR2: MNHEY and SVGAGI. The CDR3 is made up of 13 amino acids. V lost 6 bases and J 6 bases, leaving 14 bases between the germline ends. This chain's CDR3 is CASRNSRGDGYTF. In DNA, the CDR3 is TGTGCCAGCAGAAACTCCAGGGGCGATGGCTACACCTTC.

The chain combines TRBV27 with TRBJ2-7; D gene unclear. The CDR3 runs 16 residues. Between the trimmed V and J ends, which lost 4 bases and 5 bases, there was a span of 21 bases. CDR1 and CDR2 (germline): MNHEY, SMNVEV (reference sequence). The DNA of the CDR3 is TGTGCCAGCAGTTGGAATCTAGGCCCTCCCAGCCACGAGCAGTACTTC. Translated, it gives CASSWNLGPPSHEQYF.

This clone was observed once. The rearrangement links TRBV6-2 or TRBV6-3 to TRBJ2-2, with D unresolved. The CDR3 is made up of 19 amino acids. V was clipped by 0 bases and J by 2 bases, with 19 bases between them. Germline CDR1 and CDR2: MNHEY and SVGEGT. CDR3 sequence (DNA): TGTGCCAGCAGTTACTCGAAAGGCCTTTCGCTACCTAACACCGGGGAGCTGTTTTTT. This translates into CASSYSKGLSLPNTGELFF.

V and J are TRBV12-5 and TRBJ1-2; D might be TRBD1 (6 bases). Trimming took 6 bases from V and 8 from J, leaving 22 bases between them. This CDR3 region has 15 residues. Germline V lookup: CDR1 LGHNT, CDR2 FRNRAP. The CDR3 protein is CASGLGGAGVGGYTF. CDR3 coding DNA: TGTGCTAGTGGCCTTGGGGGCGCCGGCGTCGGAGGCTACACCTTC.

The chain combines TRBV6-5 with TRBJ2-6, with D possibly TRBD1 on 6 matching bases. Germline values: CDR1 MNHEY, CDR2 SVGAGI. V lost 6 bases and J 4 bases, leaving 13 bases between the germline ends. The CDR3 runs to 15 residues. The CDR3 sequence is CASREDSSGANVLTF. CDR3 coding DNA: TGTGCCAGCAGAGAGGACAGCTCCGGGGCCAACGTCCTGACTTTC.

The chain joins TRBV3-1 (or the pseudogene TRBV3-2) to TRBJ1-1, with a weak D call TRBD1 (6 bases). This CDR3 is built from 13 residues. Germline V gene sequence: CDR1 LGHDT, CDR2 YNNKEL (reference sequence). The V end lost 4 bases, the J end lost 5 bases, and 11 bases lay between the germline ends. Here the CDR3 reads CASSLLGGTEAFF. The CDR3 nucleotides read TGTGCCAGCAGCCTTCTAGGGGGGACTGAAGCTTTCTTT.

Concerning this clone: The germline gene is not matched at one end of the junction; a read error may be the cause. The CDR3 DNA reads TGTGCCACCAGTACGGCCTATGGCTACACCTTC. Protein: CATSTAYGYTF. The chain is built from TRBV6-5 and TRBJ1-2; no definite D call. The CDR3 loop spans 11 amino acids. Germline V gene sequence: CDR1 MNHEY, CDR2 SVGAGI.

About this clone: Germline is not matched at one junction end, which may reflect a read error. The rearrangement joins TRBV11-2 to TRBJ2-5; D remains unclear. Germline V gives CDR1 SGHAT, CDR2 FQNNGV. This CDR3 is built from 15 residues. The CDR3 region is CASYPSSSSGEAQYF. DNA for the CDR3: TGTGCCAGCTATCCCTCGTCGAGCAGTGGAGAGGCCCAGTACTTC.

The V gene is TRBV3-1 (or the pseudogene TRBV3-2), the J gene TRBJ1-2, with D possibly matching TRBD1 (6 bases). Trimming shortened V by 4 bases and J by 1 base, and 16 bases separated the two germline ends. The CDR3 is 16 amino acids. Germline values: CDR1 LGHDT, CDR2 YNNKEL (reference sequence). As DNA, the CDR3 is TGTGCCAGCAGCCGACGGGCCGGGACAAATAACTATGGCTACACCTTC. Its protein is CASSRRAGTNNYGYTF.

This clone was picked up a small number of times. V gene TRBV20-1 combines with J gene TRBJ2-4; no reliable D call. Trimming left V 3 bases short and J 5 bases short, with 11 bases between. Germline CDR1 and CDR2: DFQATT and SNEGSKA (reference sequence). The CDR3 length is 13 residues. CDR3 sequence reads: CSASYRRENIQYF. The CDR3 DNA is TGCAGTGCTAGTTACCGGAGAGAAAACATTCAGTACTTC.

The J gene is TRBJ2-7, the V gene TRBV12-3 or TRBV12-4; no definite D call. V was trimmed by 3 bases and J by 2 bases, leaving 8 bases between them. This CDR3 is 13 amino acids long. This chain's CDR3 is CASSFGVTYEQYF. CDR3 coding DNA: TGTGCCAGCAGTTTCGGCGTCACCTACGAGCAGTACTTC.

V gene TRBV7-8 combines with J gene TRBJ1-3, with D maybe TRBD1 (5 bases). Trimming removed 2 bases from V and 3 bases from J, with 20 bases in between. Germline V CDR1 and CDR2: SGHVS, FQNEAQ. This CDR3 contains 18 residues. The CDR3 sequence: CASSLNSRGGGDGNTIYF. In nucleotides, the CDR3 is TGTGCCAGCAGCTTAAATTCGCGAGGCGGAGGGGATGGAAACACCATATATTTT.

V is TRBV7-3 and J is TRBJ1-6; TRBD1 agrees at 7 bases. Germline trimming cut 4 bases from V and 7 bases from J; bases unmatched to any gene: 4. CDR3 length equals 14 residues. The V gene's germline CDR1 is SGHTA and CDR2 FQGTGA. For the CDR3, the DNA is TGTGCCAGCAGCTCCCAGGGGGGCAATTCACCCCTCCACTTT. Translated: CASSSQGGNSPLHF.

The chain is built from TRBV7-9 and TRBJ1-2; 9 bases match TRBD1. The germline gives CDR1 SEHNR, CDR2 FQNEAQ (reference sequence). V lost 0 bases to trimming and J lost 3 bases; unmatched junction nucleotides: 8. The CDR3 sequence is 17 residues long. The CDR3 region is CASSLAIIRDRDYGYTF. The CDR3 DNA sequence: TGTGCCAGCAGCTTAGCAATTATCCGGGACAGGGACTATGGCTACACCTTC.

This clone was detected only once. This sequence joins TRBV2 and TRBJ1-2, with unresolved D. The CDR3 spans 13 residues. V lost 6 bases to trimming and J lost 2 bases, with 10 bases between them. In germline, CDR1 is SNHLY, CDR2 FYNNEI. DNA of the CDR3: TGTGCCAGCAGGAACGATAACAACTATGGCTACACCTTC. Encoded protein: CASRNDNNYGYTF.

The chain is built from TRBV7-9 and TRBJ1-4, with D possibly matching TRBD1 (6 bases). Germline V gene sequence: CDR1 SEHNR, CDR2 FQNEAQ (reference sequence). This CDR3 region has 15 residues. The V end lost 3 bases, the J end lost 0 bases, and 8 bases lay between the germline ends. CDR3 protein: CASSLDSATNEKLFF. CDR3 in DNA: TGTGCCAGCAGCTTGGACAGCGCAACTAATGAAAAACTGTTTTTT.

J is TRBJ2-1 and V is TRBV6-1; D remains unclear. V was pared by 2 bases and J by 0 bases, with 5 bases between. Per the germline V gene, CDR1 is MNHNS and CDR2 is SASEGT. The CDR3 has 14 residues. CDR3 DNA sequence: TGTGCCAGCAGTGAACAGGCCTCCTACAATGAGCAGTTCTTC. Its translation: CASSEQASYNEQFF.

The V and J genes are TRBV18 and TRBJ1-1; no clear D gene. V was shortened by 0 bases and J by 1 base, with 6 bases between the two germline ends. The CDR3 is made up of 14 amino acids. The germline V gene has CDR1 KGHSH and CDR2 LQKENI. Here the CDR3 reads CASSPPVRNTEAFF. CDR3 sequence (DNA): TGTGCCAGCTCACCACCAGTCAGGAACACTGAAGCTTTCTTT. The variable domain in full, with the rest retrieved from reference TRBV18 and TRBJ1-1, is NAGVMQNPRHLVRRRGQEARLRCSPMKGHSHVYWYRQLPEEGLKFMVYLQKENIIDESGMPKERFSAEFPKEGPSILRIQQVVRGDSAAYFCASSPPVRNTEAFFGQGTRLTVV.

The chain links TRBV5-1 to TRBJ1-6; D gene uncertain. Germline CDR1 and CDR2: SGHRS and YFSETQ. V was trimmed by 0 bases and J by 5 bases, leaving 9 bases between them. This CDR3 region has 15 residues. CDR3 residues: CASSLAATDNSPLHF. The DNA of the CDR3 is TGCGCCAGCAGCTTGGCAGCTACAGATAATTCACCCCTCCACTTT.

The chain carries TRBV11-3 and TRBJ1-5; TRBD1 is a possible D gene (6 bases). This CDR3 comprises 18 residues. V shed 1 base and J shed 2 bases, with 18 bases lying between them. CDR1 is SGHNT, CDR2 YENEEA, per germline. The CDR3 nucleotides read TGTGCCAGCAGCTTAGGTCCCAGGGGAGTTGATGGCAATCAGCCCCAGCATTTT. Residues: CASSLGPRGVDGNQPQHF.

The chain carries TRBV11-2 and TRBJ2-1, with D perhaps matching TRBD2 (5 bases). CDR1 and CDR2 from the germline V gene are SGHAT and FQNNGV. This CDR3 has 16 residues. V shed 4 bases and J shed 3 bases, with 16 bases lying between them. The CDR3 reads CASSSLNSAHYNEQFF. CDR3 bases: TGTGCCAGCAGCTCGCTAAATAGCGCACACTACAATGAGCAGTTCTTC.

The chain links TRBV10-3 to TRBJ2-3; a weak D match, TRBD2 (7 bases). Trimming left V 3 bases short and J 3 bases short, with 13 bases between. CDR3 length equals 15 residues. In germline, CDR1 is ENHRY, CDR2 SYGVKD. In DNA form, the CDR3 reads TGTGCCATCAGTGAAGGGGGGGGGAGAACAGATACGCAGTATTTT. Amino acid sequence: CAISEGGGRTDTQYF.

The chain carries TRBV5-1 and TRBJ2-7; D is unresolved. Germline lookup yields CDR1 SGHRS and CDR2 YFSETQ. V was shortened by 2 bases and J by 5 bases, with 14 bases between the two germline ends. The CDR3 length is 14 residues. The CDR3, as DNA: TGCGCCAGCAGCTTTATTGCAAATGGGAACGAGCAGTACTTC. It translates to CASSFIANGNEQYF.

The rearrangement joins TRBV2 to TRBJ2-7; 8 nucleotides match TRBD2. The CDR3 length is 17 residues. V shed 8 bases and J 0 bases; nucleotides not matched to a gene: 15. In germline, CDR1 is SNHLY, CDR2 FYNNEI. CDR3 in amino acids: CASDPTSTSGSSYEQYF. DNA of the CDR3: TGTGCCAGCGACCCCACATCCACTAGCGGTAGCTCCTACGAGCAGTACTTC.

The rearrangement uses TRBV19 and TRBJ1-1, with a possible D match to TRBD1 (5 bases). The germline V and J ends were trimmed by 4 bases and 6 bases, with 18 bases remaining between them. The CDR3 runs to 15 residues. CDR1 is LNHDA, CDR2 SQIVND, per germline (reference sequence). CDR3 residues: CASSTSMVGAPEAFF. CDR3 in DNA: TGTGCCAGTAGTACCTCCATGGTCGGGGCGCCTGAAGCTTTCTTT.

This clone has just one count. The chain recombines TRBV2 with TRBJ1-1; weak D call: TRBD1 (5 bases). Between the trimmed V and J ends, which lost 4 bases and 2 bases, there was a span of 11 bases. Germline lookup yields CDR1 SNHLY and CDR2 FYNNEI. This CDR3 is 14 amino acids long. CDR3 protein: CASSVDMRNTEAFF. Written as DNA, the CDR3 is TGTGCCAGCAGTGTGGACATGAGAAACACTGAAGCTTTCTTT.

The rearrangement joins TRBV7-9 to TRBJ2-1; 11 bases match TRBD2. The V gene end was trimmed by 3 bases and the J gene end by 7 bases; junction bases not matched to a gene: 5. The CDR3 has 15 amino acids. Germline V gene data show CDR1 as SEHNR and CDR2 as FQNEAQ (reference sequence). CDR3 residues: CASSFSGGVKNEQFF. CDR3 in DNA: TGTGCCAGCAGCTTTAGCGGGGGGGTTAAGAATGAGCAGTTCTTC.

V usage is TRBV19 and J usage is TRBJ1-5; D uncertain. Per germline, CDR1 LNHDA and CDR2 SQIVND (reference sequence). Trimming stripped 6 bases from V and 7 bases from J, with 13 bases between. CDR3 size: 13 residues. CDR3 nucleotide sequence: TGTGCCAGTAGATCGGTAGGGAACCAGCCCCAGCATTTT. Translated, it gives CASRSVGNQPQHF.

This rearrangement joins TRBV29-1 to TRBJ1-2; possible D gene TRBD1, 6 bases. This CDR3 spans 13 amino acids. Trimming cost V 4 bases and J 7 bases, with 16 bases left between them. Looked up from germline, CDR1 is SQVTM and CDR2 is ANQGSEA. CDR3 sequence reads: CSVGGGRVTGYTF. The CDR3 nucleotides are TGCAGCGTTGGAGGGGGGAGGGTTACTGGCTACACCTTC.